The 15 T cell receptor beta chains below come from one sample, sequenced in a study of blood T cells in healthy people across ages. The use of a sample-barcoded 5' primer and a J-beta primer mix characterized a second PCR of roughly 7 to 11 cycles. Each CDR3 protein is one row after TCRdb ran MiXCR on the 5' RACE reads. This sample has about 680,000 distinct CDR3 sequences; 49% occur once, and the top ten carry around a third. Input material: blood. The receptors derive from a woman aged 55-75 years in good health.

The J gene is TRBJ1-1, the V gene TRBV7-2, with TRBD1 identical over 7 bases. The V gene's germline CDR1 is SGHTA and CDR2 FQGNSA. V trimming: 5 bases; J trimming: 7 bases; junction bases outside the gene matches: 13. The CDR3 sequence is 15 residues long. In nucleotides, the CDR3 is TGTGCCAGCAGCCCAGGGGGGCGGGGGTTAATTGAAGCTTTCTTT. It is translated as CASSPGGRGLIEAFF.

CDR3 amino acids: CASSPDRGWEQYF. The CDR3 nucleotides read TGCGCCAGCAGCCCCGACAGGGGGTGGGAGCAGTACTTC. J is TRBJ2-7 and V is TRBV4-1; TRBD1 matches 9 bases. Germline V lookup: CDR1 MGHRA, CDR2 YSYEKL. V was pared by 4 bases and J by 7 bases, with 5 bases of the junction left unmatched. CDR3 length equals 13 residues.

This clonotype was observed a handful of times. The J gene is TRBJ2-5, the V gene TRBV18; D unresolved. CDR3 size: 13 residues. Germline V CDR1 and CDR2: KGHSH, LQKENI. The V end was cut by 6 bases, the J end by 1 base, with 9 bases between. DNA of the CDR3: TGTGCCAGCTCGCGGATTAGCCAAGAGACCCAGTACTTC. Protein product: CASSRISQETQYF.

The chain links TRBV5-1 to TRBJ2-1, with TRBD2 matching over 8 bases. The J call may be in error: the DNA end matches TRBJ2-7 better. Germline CDR1 and CDR2: SGHRS and YFSETQ. This CDR3 has 15 amino acids. The CDR3 protein is CASRSNSGEYNEQYF. The DNA of the CDR3 is TGCGCCAGCCGCTCGAATAGCGGGGAGTACAATGAGCAGTACTTC.

This clonotype appeared a single time. This rearrangement joins TRBV5-1 to TRBJ2-1, with TRBD1 identical over 9 bases. This CDR3 contains 16 residues. Looked up from germline, CDR1 is SGHRS and CDR2 is YFSETQ. With V trimmed by 2 bases and J by 2 bases, 5 bases remained unmatched. The CDR3 DNA is TGCGCCAGCAGCTTCACAGGGGGCCTAACCTACAATGAGCAGTTCTTC. This gives the protein CASSFTGGLTYNEQFF. The whole variable domain, filled in from reference TRBV5-1 and TRBJ2-1, reads KAGVTQTPRYLIKTRGQQVTLSCSPISGHRSVSWYQQTPGQGLQFLFEYFSETQRNKGNFPGRFSGRQFSNSRSEMNVSTLELGDSALYLCASSFTGGLTYNEQFFGPGTRLTVL.

The chain joins TRBV7-9 to TRBJ1-6; D is perhaps TRBD1 (5 bases). The ends were cut back, 5 bases at V and 7 bases at J, with 15 bases in the middle. Germline V gene lookup returns CDR1 SEHNR and CDR2 FQNEAQ (reference sequence). The CDR3 is 15 amino acids. CDR3 nucleotide sequence: TGTGCCAGCAGCGCCGGGGACCGCAGAAATTCACCCCTCCACTTT. Translating gives CASSAGDRRNSPLHF.

This clonotype was picked up one time. V and J are TRBV28 and TRBJ2-5, with D perhaps TRBD1 (6 bases). V lost 5 bases and J lost 11, with 21 bases in between. Germline assignment: CDR1 MDHEN and CDR2 SYDVKM. The CDR3 loop spans 14 amino acids. Written as DNA, the CDR3 is TGTGCCAGCAGTACACAGGGTGCCATTAGAGAGCAGTACTTC. It translates to CASSTQGAIREQYF.

This clonotype was found many times. The junction departs from the called germline gene at one end, perhaps through a read error. This chain joins TRBV27 and TRBJ2-3; D is uncertain. This CDR3 comprises 13 residues. Germline V gene lookup returns CDR1 MNHEY and CDR2 SMNVEV (reference sequence). CDR3 in amino acids: CASSVSRPDTQYF. The CDR3 nucleotides read TGTGCCAGCAGTGTATCTCGGCCAGATACGCAGTATTTT.

The chain combines TRBV20-1 with TRBJ2-1, with 14 bases fitting TRBD2. The CDR3 contains 18 residues. The germline V gene has CDR1 DFQATT and CDR2 SNEGSKA (reference sequence). V gave up 3 bases and J gave up 7 bases; unmatched junction bases: 14. CDR3 protein: CSASDPSQGTSGRNEQFF. CDR3 DNA: TGCAGTGCTAGTGACCCCTCACAGGGGACTAGCGGGAGAAATGAGCAGTTCTTC.

This clonotype has a single count. The J gene is TRBJ2-1, the V gene TRBV20-1; 11 bases fit TRBD1. Germline trimming cut 4 bases from V and 6 bases from J; bases unmatched to any gene: 5. The CDR3 loop spans 14 amino acids. Germline V gene sequence: CDR1 DFQATT, CDR2 SNEGSKA (reference sequence). CDR3 protein: CSATSGQGANEQFF. CDR3 sequence (DNA): TGCAGTGCTACTTCAGGACAGGGGGCCAATGAGCAGTTCTTC.

The chain recombines TRBV4-3 with TRBJ1-4; no clear D gene. The CDR3 extends over 16 amino acids. Germline V lookup: CDR1 LGHNA, CDR2 YSLEER. V gave up 0 bases and J gave up 5 bases, with 13 bases separating them. CDR3 region: CASSQDRYSLNEKLFF. CDR3 nucleotide sequence: TGCGCCAGCAGCCAAGATCGGTACAGCCTAAATGAAAAACTGTTTTTT.

This chain uses TRBV20-1 with TRBJ2-3; 9 nucleotides align to TRBD2. This CDR3 is built from 13 residues. V dropped 5 bases and J dropped 0; count of bases not matched to a gene: 0. The germline CDR1 and CDR2 sequences are DFQATT and SNEGSKA (reference sequence). Here the CDR3 DNA reads TGCAGTGCTGGACTAGCGAGCACAGATACGCAGTATTTT. Translated, it gives CSAGLASTDTQYF.

The chain has TRBV4-3 and TRBJ2-2, with 7 bases identical to TRBD1. The CDR3 length is 17 residues. V trimming: 7 bases; J trimming: 3 bases; junction bases outside the gene matches: 14. Per the germline V gene, CDR1 is LGHNA and CDR2 is YSLEER. CDR3 residues: CASNHTRGTDHTGELFF. The CDR3 bases are TGCGCCAGCAACCACACTAGGGGGACAGACCACACCGGGGAGCTGTTTTTT.

The V gene is TRBV9, the J gene TRBJ2-7; TRBD2 is a possible D gene (5 bases). This CDR3 comprises 14 residues. V was trimmed by 0 bases and J by 7 bases, leaving 14 bases between them. Germline CDR1 and CDR2: SGDLS and YYNGEE. CDR3 protein: CASSVGGYGWEQYF. CDR3 coding DNA: TGTGCCAGCAGCGTAGGAGGGTACGGTTGGGAGCAGTACTTC. Looking up the rest from reference TRBV9 and TRBJ2-7 gives the full variable domain: DSGVTQTPKHLITATGQRVTLRCSPRSGDLSVYWYQQSLDQGLQFLIQYYNGEERAKGNILERFSAQQFPDLHSELNLSSLELGDSALYFCASSVGGYGWEQYFGPGTRLTVT.

This sequence joins TRBV4-1 and TRBJ2-1; D is perhaps TRBD1 (5 bases). In germline, CDR1 is MGHRA, CDR2 YSYEKL. V was pared by 2 bases and J by 8 bases, with 13 bases between. The CDR3 runs to 14 residues. The CDR3 nucleotides are TGCGCCAGCAGCCAACCCGACAGCCCTTATGAGCAGTTCTTC. Its protein product is CASSQPDSPYEQFF.